One sample yielded the 14 T cell receptor beta chains listed below, sequenced in a study of human T cells and chemical hapten exposure. Time point denoted: patch test 2, 6 weeks after DPC sensitization. Treatment indicated: therapeutic diphenylcyclopropenone sensitization with weekly scalp DPC. TCRdb independently ran MiXCR on the RACE reads; one entry per CDR3 protein. The data show some 79,000 distinct CDR3 sequences, around 9.3% seen once. This sample comprised whole blood, obtained in connection with sensitization to the hapten diphenylcyclopropenone (DPC). Source of these receptors: a woman aged 50 to 60 with alopecia areata. Some clones in this sample may be carry-over from other donors' samples.

This clonotype has just a few counts. The chain couples TRBV29-1 to TRBJ2-3; perhaps TRBD1 as D (5 bases). CDR1 is SQVTM and CDR2 is ANQGSEA in the germline V gene. The CDR3 contains 11 residues. V lost 3 bases to trimming and J lost 4 bases, with 5 bases between them. CDR3 sequence (DNA): TGCAGCGTTGACAGGGCAGATACGCAGTATTTT. Translated, it gives CSVDRADTQYF.

This clonotype was found a few times. This chain joins TRBV20-1 and TRBJ2-1, with D unresolved. V was trimmed by 3 bases and J by 6 bases, leaving 9 bases between them. Germline V lookup: CDR1 DFQATT, CDR2 SNEGSKA (reference sequence). The CDR3 spans 12 residues. The CDR3 DNA is TGCAGTGCTAGCTTGGCCAGCAATGAGCAGTTCTTC. It translates to CSASLASNEQFF.

This clonotype has ten or more counts. V and J are TRBV4-3 and TRBJ2-5; 15 bases fit TRBD2. V shed 4 bases and J 7 bases; nucleotides not matched to a gene: 1. The CDR3 consists of 14 residues. Germline loops: CDR1 LGHNA, CDR2 YSLEER. The CDR3 nucleotides are TGCGCCAGCAGCCGGACTAGCGGGAGGGCGACCCAGTACTTC. Its protein product is CASSRTSGRATQYF.

The chain joins TRBV21-1 to TRBJ1-1; the table's D call, TRBD1, was not checked against the DNA. TRBV21-1 is noted as a pseudogene. The CDR3 consists of 14 residues. The CDR3 region has the DNA TGTGCCAGCAGCAAACAGGGGGGCGACACTGTAGCTTTCTTT. It yields the protein CASSKQGGDTVAFF.

This clonotype was seen many times. V usage is TRBV3-1 and J usage is TRBJ2-3; 7 bases are shared with TRBD2. The CDR3 has 14 amino acids. V trimming: 5 bases; J trimming: 0 bases; junction bases outside the gene matches: 2. Germline V gene sequence: CDR1 LGHDT, CDR2 YNNKEL (reference sequence). The CDR3 sequence: CASSRGLSTDTQYF. The CDR3 bases are TGTGCCAGCAGCAGGGGACTAAGCACAGATACGCAGTATTTT.

This clonotype was seen at least ten times. The V call is TRBV7-9, the J call TRBJ2-1; 11 positions agree with TRBD2. Looked up from germline, CDR1 is SEHNR and CDR2 is FQNEAQ (reference sequence). The CDR3 has 16 residues. V lost 5 bases to trimming and J lost 3 bases; unmatched junction nucleotides: 6. The CDR3 DNA reads TGTGCCAGCAGCCCTATAGCGGGAGGGCTCTACAATGAGCAGTTCTTC. It encodes CASSPIAGGLYNEQFF.

This clonotype was counted at least ten times. J is TRBJ2-3 and V is TRBV12-3 or TRBV12-4; 9 bases map to TRBD2. The CDR3 has 15 residues. V gave up 4 bases and J gave up 2 bases; unmatched junction bases: 4. The DNA of the CDR3 is TGTGCCAGCAGTTCCCGGACTAGCGACACAGATACGCAGTATTTT. Residues: CASSSRTSDTDTQYF.

This clonotype was seen more than once but under ten times. V is TRBV20-1 and J is TRBJ2-3; 7 bases fit TRBD1. V trimming: 6 bases; J trimming: 4 bases; junction bases outside the gene matches: 16. The CDR3 consists of 16 residues. Germline V gene sequence: CDR1 DFQATT, CDR2 SNEGSKA (reference sequence). CDR3 sequence reads: CSARNLRQGVPDTQYF. In DNA, the CDR3 is TGCAGTGCCAGAAACCTCCGACAGGGTGTCCCAGATACGCAGTATTTT.

CDR3 residues: CASSFGEFYEQYF. Here the CDR3 DNA reads TGTGCCAGCAGCTTTGGCGAGTTCTACGAGCAGTACTTC. The rearrangement links TRBV5-4 to TRBJ2-7, with no clear D. The CDR3 spans 13 residues. Between the trimmed V and J ends, which lost 2 bases and 3 bases, there was a span of 9 bases. From germline, CDR1 is SGHNT and CDR2 YYREEE (reference sequence).

This clonotype was recorded a few times. V usage is TRBV7-2 and J usage is TRBJ1-5, with D perhaps TRBD1 (6 bases). Trimming removed 1 base at V and 9 bases at J, with 13 bases between. Germline V gene data show CDR1 as SGHTA and CDR2 as FQGNSA. This CDR3 spans 14 amino acids. The CDR3 loop reads CASSLEGVWGPQHF. As DNA, the CDR3 is TGTGCCAGCAGCTTAGAGGGGGTGTGGGGGCCCCAGCATTTT.

This clonotype was counted only a few times. This chain connects TRBV5-1 to TRBJ2-5, with 7 bases matching TRBD1. With V trimmed by 2 bases and J by 2 bases, 9 bases remained unmatched. The CDR3 loop spans 16 amino acids. The germline V gene encodes CDR1 SGHRS and CDR2 YFSETQ. The CDR3 sequence is CASSFRRDSFQETQYF. The DNA of the CDR3 is TGCGCCAGCAGCTTTCGCCGGGACAGTTTTCAAGAGACCCAGTACTTC.

This clonotype was found many times. V is TRBV11-2 and J is TRBJ1-1; 9 nucleotides align to TRBD1. The CDR3 covers 16 residues. Germline V CDR1 and CDR2: SGHAT, FQNNGV. Trimming took 2 bases from V and 3 from J; bases not matched to a gene: 7. Here the CDR3 reads CASSLRTGVSYTEAFF. The CDR3 DNA reads as TGTGCCAGCAGCTTAAGGACAGGGGTGTCTTACACTGAAGCTTTCTTT.

The CDR3: CASSLSTSGALDTQYF. The CDR3 DNA follows: TGTGCCAGCAGTTTATCGACTAGCGGGGCCCTAGATACGCAGTATTTT. The chain combines TRBV27 with TRBJ2-3; 11 bases line up with TRBD2. Trimming removed 0 bases from V and 5 bases from J; junction bases left unmatched: 4. Per the germline V gene, CDR1 is MNHEY and CDR2 is SMNVEV (reference sequence). CDR3 length: 16 residues.

This clonotype showed up many times. The rearrangement uses TRBV25-1 and TRBJ1-2; D ambiguous. This CDR3 is built from 13 residues. The germline V gene has CDR1 MGHDK and CDR2 SYGVNS. V gave up 1 base and J gave up 6 bases, with 9 bases separating them. Here the CDR3 DNA reads TGTGCCAGCAGTGAATCAGGAGGAGATGGCTACACCTTC. Protein product: CASSESGGDGYTF.